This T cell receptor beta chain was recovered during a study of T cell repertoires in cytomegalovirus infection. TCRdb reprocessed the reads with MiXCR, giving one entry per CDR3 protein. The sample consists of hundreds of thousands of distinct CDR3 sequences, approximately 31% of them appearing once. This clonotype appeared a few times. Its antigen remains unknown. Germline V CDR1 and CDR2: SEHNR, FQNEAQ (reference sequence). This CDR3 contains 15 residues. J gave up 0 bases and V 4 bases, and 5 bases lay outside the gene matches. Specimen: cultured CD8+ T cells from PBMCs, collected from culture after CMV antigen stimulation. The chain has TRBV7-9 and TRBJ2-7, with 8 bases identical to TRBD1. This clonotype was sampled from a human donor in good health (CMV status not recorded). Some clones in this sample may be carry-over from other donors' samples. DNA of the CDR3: TGTGCCAGCAGCTCAACCGGGACAGGCTCCTACGAGCAGTACTTC. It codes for CASSSTGTGSYEQYF.